Below are 15 T cell receptor beta chains sequenced from a single sample in a study of T cells in Graves' hyperthyroidism and ophthalmopathy. Amplified TCR beta CDR3 regions came from RNA transcripts. The primer set for the first-round RT-PCR of the TCR CDR3 was HTBI. MiXCR was run by TCRdb on the multiplex PCR reads, yielding one entry per CDR3 protein. The table shows under 550,000 distinct CDR3 sequences, with 15% to 20% occurring only once. Material for sequencing was blood. Receptor source: a man in his forties or fifties with Graves' ophthalmopathy.

This chain connects TRBV2 to TRBJ1-6; no firm D call. The CDR3 runs 13 residues. Germline CDR1 SNHLY, CDR2 FYNNEI. V lost 7 bases, J lost 6 bases, and 10 bases lay in between. CDR3 protein: CASMLTFNSPLHF. As DNA, the CDR3 is TGTGCCAGCATGCTTACGTTTAATTCACCCCTCCACTTT. Supplemented by reference TRBV2 and TRBJ1-6, the full variable domain reads EPEVTQTPSHQVTQMGQEVILRCVPISNHLYFYWYRQILGQKVEFLVSFYNNEISEKSEIFDDQFSVERPDGSNFTLKIRSTKLEDSAMYFCASMLTFNSPLHFGNGTRLTVT.

To note about this clonotype: A much larger clone lies a single base off, so this may be a read error. The chain combines TRBV20-1 with TRBJ2-5, with D unresolved. The CDR3 sequence is 13 residues long. CDR1 DFQATT and CDR2 SNEGSKA come from the germline V gene (reference sequence). The CDR3: CSARARNQETRYF. The CDR3 DNA sequence: TGCAGTGCTAGAGCACGAAACCAAGAGACCCGGTACTTC.

This chain uses TRBV20-1 with TRBJ1-4; D may be TRBD1 (5 bases). Germline CDR1 is DFQATT and CDR2 is SNEGSKA (reference sequence). This CDR3 has 14 residues. V was pared by 6 bases and J by 1 base, with 12 bases between. The CDR3 protein is CSARDGITNEKLFF. CDR3 in DNA: TGCAGTGCCAGGGACGGTATAACTAATGAAAAACTGTTTTTT.

This clonotype was seen more than once but under ten times. The chain recombines TRBV6-5 with TRBJ1-1; 10 nucleotides align to TRBD1. Germline V gene lookup returns CDR1 MNHEY and CDR2 SVGAGI. CDR3 size: 17 residues. J gave up 5 bases and V 2 bases, and 11 bases lay outside the gene matches. CDR3 in DNA: TGTGCCAGCAGTTACCTGGGACAGGGGATCGAGGATACTGAAGCTTTCTTT. Protein sequence: CASSYLGQGIEDTEAFF.

J is TRBJ1-2 and V is TRBV3-1, with unresolved D. Per the germline V gene, CDR1 is LGHDT and CDR2 is YNNKEL (reference sequence). CDR3 size: 14 residues. Trimming took 1 base from V and 2 from J, leaving 8 bases between them. Here the CDR3 reads CASSQVAWNYGYTF. The DNA of the CDR3 is TGTGCCAGCAGCCAAGTAGCCTGGAACTATGGCTACACCTTC.

The gene calls are TRBV24-1 and TRBJ1-2; D is perhaps TRBD1 (6 bases). Germline assignment: CDR1 KGHDR and CDR2 SFDVKD. Trimming cost V 4 bases and J 4 bases, with 9 bases left between them. CDR3 length equals 13 residues. This chain's CDR3 is CATSDRTVYGYTF. CDR3 bases: TGTGCCACCAGTGACCGGACAGTCTATGGCTACACCTTC.

This clonotype was detected only a few times. This chain uses TRBV30 with TRBJ2-6; TRBD2 is a possible D gene (6 bases). This CDR3 is 20 amino acids long. The germline gives CDR1 GTSNPN, CDR2 SVGIG (reference sequence). Deletions cut 0 bases from V and 2 bases from J, with 23 bases between. This CDR3 reads CAWSVEYALTGDAGANVLTF. The CDR3 coding sequence is TGTGCCTGGAGTGTCGAATACGCCCTTACGGGGGATGCTGGGGCCAACGTCCTGACTTTC.

This clonotype was detected ten times or more. This rearrangement joins TRBV27 to TRBJ1-2; the D is unclear. V was clipped by 8 bases and J by 4 bases, with 14 bases between them. CDR3 length: 13 amino acids. Germline CDR1 and CDR2: MNHEY and SMNVEV (reference sequence). The CDR3 sequence is CASSLSGTYGYTF. DNA of the CDR3: TGTGCCAGCTCACTATCGGGAACCTATGGCTACACCTTC.

Only a few counts were recorded for this clonotype. V gene TRBV7-9 combines with J gene TRBJ1-4, with 7 bases fitting TRBD1. CDR3 length: 15 amino acids. Germline assignment: CDR1 SEHNR and CDR2 FQNEAQ (reference sequence). V trimming: 5 bases; J trimming: 8 bases; junction bases outside the gene matches: 11. The DNA for the CDR3 is TGTGCCAGCAGCCCAGGGGGGACGTATTTGGAAAAACTGTTTTTT. Translating gives CASSPGGTYLEKLFF.

This clonotype came up a few times. The rearrangement uses TRBV30 and TRBJ1-2; 7 nucleotides agree with TRBD1. This CDR3 region has 13 residues. The junction had 6 bases not matched to a gene; V was cut back by 4 bases and J by 4 bases. CDR1 is GTSNPN and CDR2 is SVGIG in the germline V gene (reference sequence). As DNA, the CDR3 is TGTGCCTGGAAGGGACAGACGAGCTATGGCTACACCTTC. Translating it yields CAWKGQTSYGYTF.

This clonotype was detected only a few times. The gene calls are TRBV12-3 or TRBV12-4 and TRBJ2-4; 8 nucleotides match TRBD1. V shed 3 bases, J shed 0 bases, and the junction held 4 bases outside the gene matches. CDR3 length: 16 amino acids. The CDR3: CASSFSTGGAKNIQYF. CDR3 DNA sequence: TGTGCCAGCAGTTTTAGCACAGGGGGAGCCAAAAACATTCAGTACTTC.

This chain connects TRBV28 to TRBJ2-3, with 8 bases lining up with TRBD2. The CDR3 consists of 15 residues. Germline CDR1 reads MDHEN; CDR2 reads SYDVKM. Losses at the gene ends were 7 bases for V and 3 bases for J; bases not matched to a gene: 9. The CDR3 coding sequence is TGTGCCAGCACTGGATTAGCGGGACGAACAGATACGCAGTATTTT. It codes for CASTGLAGRTDTQYF. Based on the CDR3 plus reference TRBV28 and TRBJ2-3, the full variable domain is DVKVTQSSRYLVKRTGEKVFLECVQDMDHENMFWYRQDPGLGLRLIYFSYDVKMKEKGDIPEGYSVSREKKERFSLILESASTNQTSMYLCASTGLAGRTDTQYFGPGTRLTVL.

This clonotype has just a few counts. The chain has TRBV6-2 or TRBV6-3 and TRBJ2-2, with D unresolved. The CDR3 extends over 16 amino acids. Germline V gene lookup returns CDR1 MNHEY and CDR2 SVGEGT. The V gene lost 1 base and the J gene lost 6 bases, with 15 bases spanning the gap. CDR3 protein: CASSYWQTLDAGELFF. CDR3 nucleotide sequence: TGTGCCAGCAGTTACTGGCAAACTCTCGATGCCGGGGAGCTGTTTTTT.

This clonotype was seen many times. The chain joins TRBV27 to TRBJ2-3; 7 bases are shared with TRBD2. The CDR3 length is 15 residues. V dropped 6 bases and J dropped 1; count of bases not matched to a gene: 7. CDR1 MNHEY and CDR2 SMNVEV come from the germline V gene (reference sequence). The CDR3 nucleotides read TGTGCCAGCAGCCCGGGACTAATCGGCACAGATACGCAGTATTTT. The encoded protein is CASSPGLIGTDTQYF.

This chain joins TRBV18 and TRBJ2-5; D is perhaps TRBD2 (6 bases). Between the trimmed V and J ends, which lost 3 bases and 1 base, there was a span of 12 bases. Germline loops: CDR1 KGHSH, CDR2 LQKENI. The CDR3 spans 15 residues. CDR3 nucleotides: TGTGCCAGCTCACCCGGAGGGATGGTCCAAGAGACCCAGTACTTC. Residues: CASSPGGMVQETQYF.